Listed here are 25 T cell receptor beta chains from one sample, sequenced in a study of blood T cells in healthy people across ages. The use of a sample-barcoded 5' primer and a J-beta primer mix characterized a second PCR of 7 to 11 cycles. TCRdb processed the 5' RACE reads anew with MiXCR; each CDR3 protein has one entry. Of fewer than 900,000 distinct CDR3 sequences in the sample, around 36% were seen once. Specimen: blood. Receptors were obtained from a man younger than 35 in good health.

This clonotype was observed a few times. V gene TRBV20-1 combines with J gene TRBJ2-3, with TRBD2 matching over 8 bases. CDR3 size: 12 residues. The germline CDR1 and CDR2 sequences are DFQATT and SNEGSKA (reference sequence). The V gene end was trimmed by 7 bases and the J gene end by 3 bases; junction bases not matched to a gene: 3. The CDR3 here is CSVTSGTDTQYF. The CDR3 DNA reads TGCAGTGTAACTAGCGGAACAGATACGCAGTATTTT.

This rearrangement joins TRBV7-9 to TRBJ1-1; D not resolved. The CDR3 sequence is 13 residues long. V was shortened by 7 bases and J by 3 bases, with 12 bases between the two germline ends. Germline CDR1 is SEHNR and CDR2 is FQNEAQ (reference sequence). The CDR3 region is CASNLTGYTEAFF. The CDR3 DNA sequence: TGTGCCAGCAACCTCACGGGGTACACTGAAGCTTTCTTT.

CDR3 sequence reads: CASSETGKTDTQYF. The CDR3 coding sequence is TGTGCCAGCAGTGAGACTGGTAAGACAGATACGCAGTATTTT. This chain links TRBV6-1 with TRBJ2-3; no firm D call. The CDR3 consists of 14 residues. Per germline, CDR1 MNHNS and CDR2 SASEGT. The germline V and J ends were trimmed by 3 bases and 3 bases, with 10 bases remaining between them.

This sequence joins TRBV27 and TRBJ2-7; a weak D match, TRBD2 (6 bases). The CDR3 extends over 13 amino acids. Per the germline V gene, CDR1 is MNHEY and CDR2 is SMNVEV (reference sequence). The V end was cut by 7 bases, the J end by 4 bases, with 14 bases between. The CDR3 DNA reads as TGTGCCAGCACCGACATCGGGGGATACGAGCAGTACTTC. Translated, it gives CASTDIGGYEQYF.

The rearrangement uses TRBV7-9 and TRBJ2-1, with D unclear. The germline CDR1 and CDR2 sequences are SEHNR and FQNEAQ (reference sequence). This CDR3 region has 12 residues. V dropped 5 bases and J dropped 15 bases, with 17 bases sitting between them. In DNA form, the CDR3 reads TGTGCCAGCAGCCCCGGCCTGTTCAGTCCGTTCTTC. Protein: CASSPGLFSPFF. The full variable domain, its missing parts supplied by reference TRBV7-9 and TRBJ2-1, is DTGVSQNPRHKITKRGQNVTFRCDPISEHNRLYWYRQTLGQGPEFLTYFQNEAQLEKSRLLSDRFSAERPKGSFSTLEIQRTEQGDSAMYLCASSPGLFSPFFGPGTRLTVL.

The V call is TRBV9, the J call TRBJ1-2; D is unclear. Trimming stripped 3 bases from V and 6 bases from J, with 12 bases between. Germline lookup yields CDR1 SGDLS and CDR2 YYNGEE. This CDR3 contains 13 residues. The CDR3 sequence: CASSGGGMDGYTF. The CDR3 DNA reads as TGTGCCAGCAGCGGAGGAGGGATGGATGGCTACACCTTC.

This chain links TRBV12-3 or TRBV12-4 with TRBJ2-1; 7 positions match TRBD1. The CDR3 is made up of 12 amino acids. V dropped 7 bases and J dropped 6; count of bases not matched to a gene: 3. CDR3 amino acids: CASTPGGNEQFF. Written as DNA, the CDR3 is TGTGCCAGCACCCCAGGGGGCAATGAGCAGTTCTTC.

This clonotype appeared a few times. The V and J genes are TRBV5-1 and TRBJ1-2; weak D call: TRBD1 (6 bases). V lost 0 bases and J 5 bases, leaving 11 bases between the germline ends. Germline V lookup: CDR1 SGHRS, CDR2 YFSETQ. The CDR3 length is 14 residues. The CDR3 nucleotides read TGCGCCAGCAGCTTGGAAGGACAGACATATGGCTACACCTTC. This sequence encodes CASSLEGQTYGYTF.

The rearrangement links TRBV4-3 to TRBJ2-3; 9 bases line up with TRBD2. CDR1 LGHNA and CDR2 YSLEER come from the germline V gene. This CDR3 has 16 residues. The V gene end was trimmed by 0 bases and the J gene end by 5 bases; junction bases not matched to a gene: 6. The CDR3 nucleotides read TGCGCCAGCAGCCAAGACGGCGGGGGGGCCGGAGATACGCAGTATTTT. Translating gives CASSQDGGGAGDTQYF.

As for this clonotype: Relative to the germline gene, one junction end is altered; a read error may explain this. The chain has TRBV5-5 and TRBJ2-3; 7 bases align to TRBD1. The CDR3 runs 14 residues. CDR1 and CDR2 from the germline V gene are SGHKS and YYEKEE (reference sequence). The DNA of the CDR3 is TGTGCCACCAAAGTGGCAGGGGGAACAGATGCGCAGTATTTT. Residues: CATKVAGGTDAQYF.

The chain carries TRBV20-1 and TRBJ2-5, with 10 bases aligning to TRBD2. The germline V gene has CDR1 DFQATT and CDR2 SNEGSKA (reference sequence). This CDR3 region has 15 residues. The V gene end was trimmed by 0 bases and the J gene end by 5 bases; junction bases not matched to a gene: 6. The CDR3 coding sequence is TGCAGTGCTAGAGATCTTAGCGGGGGGAGTGAGACCCAGTACTTC. Translating it yields CSARDLSGGSETQYF.

The table lists this clonotype with a few counts. The gene calls are TRBV24-1 and TRBJ2-3; D not resolved. Germline CDR1 reads KGHDR; CDR2 reads SFDVKD. V shed 4 bases and J shed 2 bases, with 15 bases lying between them. CDR3 length: 16 amino acids. The CDR3 coding sequence is TGTGCCACCAGTGAGGCCTCGATGTCCTCCACAGATACGCAGTATTTT. It specifies CATSEASMSSTDTQYF.

This clonotype showed up many times. This chain links TRBV11-1 with TRBJ2-7, with D maybe TRBD2 (7 bases). This CDR3 has 12 residues. The germline CDR1 and CDR2 sequences are SGHAT and FQDESV (reference sequence). The ends were cut back, 4 bases at V and 6 bases at J, with 10 bases in the middle. DNA of the CDR3: TGTGCCAGCAGCTACGGGGGGCGCGAGCAGTACTTC. This codes for CASSYGGREQYF.

In its sample, this clonotype was seen many times. The chain employs TRBV5-5 and TRBJ2-7; TRBD1 aligns across 7 bases. Trimming removed 5 bases from V and 0 bases from J; junction bases left unmatched: 5. The CDR3 runs to 14 residues. Germline loops: CDR1 SGHKS, CDR2 YYEKEE (reference sequence). This CDR3 reads CASRPRDSSYEQYF. The CDR3 bases are TGTGCCAGCAGACCCCGGGACAGCTCCTACGAGCAGTACTTC.

The chain links TRBV15 to TRBJ1-4; TRBD1 matches 7 bases. The CDR3 covers 15 residues. V trimming: 5 bases; J trimming: 10 bases; junction bases outside the gene matches: 13. The V gene's germline CDR1 is LNHNV and CDR2 YYDKDF (reference sequence). CDR3 region: CATSPDEGARGKLFF. CDR3 DNA sequence: TGTGCCACCAGCCCCGATGAGGGGGCGCGGGGAAAACTGTTTTTT.

This chain uses TRBV7-2 with TRBJ2-7; 9 bases fit TRBD2. The V gene's germline CDR1 is SGHTA and CDR2 FQGNSA. V dropped 1 base and J dropped 4; count of bases not matched to a gene: 5. This CDR3 region has 15 residues. The CDR3 coding sequence is TGTGCCAGCAGCTTAGAGGGCGGGGGGGCGTACGAGCAGTACTTC. It specifies CASSLEGGGAYEQYF.

The V and J genes are TRBV27 and TRBJ1-1; TRBD1 might be the D (5 bases). The CDR3 has 13 residues. The ends were cut back, 3 bases at V and 3 bases at J, with 8 bases in the middle. CDR1 and CDR2 from the germline V gene are MNHEY and SMNVEV (reference sequence). CDR3 sequence: CASSFLQDTEAFF. The DNA of the CDR3 is TGTGCCAGCAGTTTCCTACAGGACACTGAAGCTTTCTTT.

Turning to this clonotype: This clone may be a read error of a much larger clone one base away. The chain has TRBV12-3 or TRBV12-4 and TRBJ1-2; no reliable D call. V lost 6 bases to trimming and J lost 4 bases, with 12 bases between them. CDR3 length equals 13 residues. In DNA, the CDR3 is TGTGCCAGCAGAGCGGGCAGTCCCTATGGCTACACCTTC. Translated, it gives CASRAGSPYGYTF.

A note on this clonotype: This could be a read error, since a much larger clone is one nucleotide away. The gene calls are TRBV29-1 and TRBJ2-5; 10 bases map to TRBD1. The ends lost 7 bases at V and 5 bases at J; junction bases unmatched: 7. The CDR3 consists of 13 residues. Germline assignment: CDR1 SQVTM and CDR2 ANQGSEA. The CDR3 region is CSARDRGPETQYF. DNA for the CDR3: TGCAGCGCCAGAGACAGGGGGCCGGAGACCCAGTACTTC.

This clonotype was detected only a few times. V is TRBV5-6 and J is TRBJ2-7, with 7 positions matching TRBD1. Trimming took 4 bases from V and 2 from J; bases not matched to a gene: 6. CDR3 length equals 14 residues. Germline CDR1 is SGHDT and CDR2 is YYEEEE. The DNA for the CDR3 is TGTGCCAGCAGCGCTGGACAGGTGACCTACGAGCAGTACTTC. Translation gives CASSAGQVTYEQYF.

The J gene is TRBJ2-5, the V gene TRBV5-1; 13 bases line up with TRBD2. The CDR3 is made up of 20 amino acids. Germline V gene sequence: CDR1 SGHRS, CDR2 YFSETQ. V lost 4 bases to trimming and J lost 2 bases; unmatched junction nucleotides: 17. The CDR3 loop is CASSAASRTSGGHYQETQYF. CDR3 in DNA: TGCGCCAGCAGCGCCGCTTCAAGGACTAGCGGGGGTCATTATCAAGAGACCCAGTACTTC.

This clonotype was counted many times. This chain uses TRBV7-9 with TRBJ2-1; TRBD2 matches at 8 bases. The V gene end was trimmed by 1 base and the J gene end by 0 bases; junction bases not matched to a gene: 5. Germline CDR1 reads SEHNR; CDR2 reads FQNEAQ (reference sequence). The CDR3 length is 17 residues. CDR3 nucleotides: TGTGCCAGCAGCTTAGATAGCGGGGCGAGCTCCTACAATGAGCAGTTCTTC. This encodes CASSLDSGASSYNEQFF.

The chain joins TRBV14 to TRBJ2-3; no definite D call. The CDR3 extends over 11 amino acids. Germline V CDR1 and CDR2: SGHDN, FVKESK. Trimming left V 1 base short and J 7 bases short, with 3 bases between. The CDR3 protein is CASSQANTQYF. The CDR3 DNA reads as TGTGCCAGCAGCCAAGCAAATACGCAGTATTTT.

The chain uses TRBV6-5 and TRBJ1-2, with D possibly TRBD1 on 5 matching bases. CDR1 MNHEY and CDR2 SVGAGI come from the germline V gene. CDR3 length: 11 amino acids. V lost 8 bases to trimming and J lost 11 bases, with 15 bases between them. CDR3 DNA sequence: TGTGCCAGCGGGACCGGACGCACGTACACCTTC. It yields the protein CASGTGRTYTF.

On this clonotype itself: This may be a read error: a much more frequent sequence differs by one nucleotide. The chain employs TRBV12-3 or TRBV12-4 and TRBJ2-3; a possible D gene is TRBD2 (5 bases). This CDR3 is 16 amino acids long. CDR3 DNA: TGTGCCAGCACTTCTTGGGCCCAGGCTAGCACAGATGCGCAGTATTTT. It codes for CASTSWAQASTDAQYF.